These 4 T cell receptor beta chains were sequenced from one sample in a study of control samples from healthy donors and cancer patients (dated by TCRdb to the early 2020s). Libraries were made using the immunoSEQ multiplex PCR assay. This is the immuneACCESS table as TCRdb keeps it, with only in-frame sequences that have V and J called. A part of the clones is gone; compared with another copy, unresolved V genes explain less than half, and the rest is unexplained. This sample is represented by under 200,000 clones; around 92% of them were singletons. 1.5% of the sample is in the top ten clones. Sequencing was performed on blood. The origin of the receptors is a woman aged 30 to 39 in good health.

This clone occurred once. V usage is TRBV4-1 and J usage is TRBJ1-4; D is ambiguous. Looked up from germline, CDR1 is MGHRA and CDR2 is YSYEKL. V lost 1 base, J lost 0 bases, and 3 bases lay in between. The CDR3 extends over 14 amino acids. The CDR3 bases are TGCGCCAGCAGCCAAGGGCCAACTAATGAAAAACTGTTTTTT. It encodes CASSQGPTNEKLFF.

This clone showed up just once. The V and J genes are TRBV7-2 and TRBJ1-1; no definite D call. The CDR3 sequence is 13 residues long. In germline, CDR1 is SGHTA, CDR2 FQGNSA. The V gene lost 0 bases and the J gene lost 6 bases, with 8 bases spanning the gap. The CDR3 reads CASSLAAGPEAFF. The CDR3 coding sequence is TGTGCCAGCAGCTTAGCGGCGGGCCCTGAAGCTTTCTTT.

This chain connects TRBV7-8 to TRBJ2-1, with 9 bases identical to TRBD2. Germline trimming cut 1 base from V and 2 bases from J; bases unmatched to any gene: 0. Germline V gene lookup returns CDR1 SGHVS and CDR2 FQNEAQ. The CDR3 sequence is 15 residues long. CDR3 sequence reads: CASSLERGAYNEQFF. The CDR3 bases are TGTGCCAGCAGCTTAGAGCGGGGGGCCTACAATGAGCAGTTCTTC.

This clone was seen just once. The chain carries TRBV20-1 and TRBJ1-4, with D possibly matching TRBD1 (6 bases). The CDR3 length is 12 residues. Germline V gives CDR1 DFQATT, CDR2 SNEGSKA (reference sequence). Trimming stripped 3 bases from V and 8 bases from J, with 10 bases between. This chain's CDR3 is CSASRGGEKLFF. As DNA, the CDR3 is TGCAGTGCTAGTAGGGGGGGGGAAAAACTGTTTTTT.